The clone carrying this TCR beta chain was seen a few times. Its antigen is unidentified. These data come from a study of neurological immune-mediated disorders. 5'RACE with 10-nucleotide random UMIs produced the cDNA. The authors obtained over 180 million TCR-beta sequences from 15-18 subjects per sequencing run. TCRdb analysed the 5' RACE reads with MiXCR anew, one entry per CDR3 protein. The sample lists roughly 39,000 distinct CDR3 sequences; about 7% were seen once. Broader study findings: HTLV-1-associated myelopathy showed the most TCR clonal expansion; multiple sclerosis the least, below healthy controls.

Sorted libraries used over 900,000 CD4+ or CD8+ T cells. This CDR3 contains 13 residues. Per the germline V gene, CDR1 is SGHKS and CDR2 is YYEKEE (reference sequence). V was clipped by 4 bases and J by 12 bases, with 19 bases between them. Source material: CD4+ T cells from blood. This chain joins TRBV5-5 and TRBJ2-5, with D perhaps matching TRBD1 or TRBD2 (6 bases each). This clonotype was sampled from a man aged 50-59 years in good health. The CDR3 DNA sequence: TGTGCCAGCAGCCCCTTAGGACAGCGGGTCGAGTACTTC. It translates to CASSPLGQRVEYF.